The entry that follows covers one T cell receptor (beta chain) sequence. Its antigen is not identified. This CDR3 contains 13 residues. Germline CDR1 is GTSNPN and CDR2 is SVGIG (reference sequence). Trimming removed 4 bases at V and 6 bases at J, with 13 bases between. The data derive from a study of OX40 agonist ivuxolimab in advanced cancers. General study results and limits: It was also the case that some nonresponders had low normalized T-cell clonal expansion.

Assay used: immunoSEQ multiplex PCR; TCRdb lists only in-frame clones, some missing. The sample lists some 98,000 clones, around 86% occurring once. Blood specimens came from baseline, cycle 4 day 1, and cycle 7 day 1. This TCR came from an adult with an advanced solid tumor such as melanoma, head and neck, liver or kidney cancer. This material consisted of CD4+ or CD8+ T cells sorted from blood, taken in a trial of the OX40 agonist ivuxolimab. The V call is TRBV30, the J call TRBJ1-5, with D possibly TRBD1 on 6 matching bases. The CDR3 here is CAWTGQGSQPQHF. The CDR3 bases are TGTGCCTGGACTGGGCAGGGGAGTCAGCCCCAGCATTTT.